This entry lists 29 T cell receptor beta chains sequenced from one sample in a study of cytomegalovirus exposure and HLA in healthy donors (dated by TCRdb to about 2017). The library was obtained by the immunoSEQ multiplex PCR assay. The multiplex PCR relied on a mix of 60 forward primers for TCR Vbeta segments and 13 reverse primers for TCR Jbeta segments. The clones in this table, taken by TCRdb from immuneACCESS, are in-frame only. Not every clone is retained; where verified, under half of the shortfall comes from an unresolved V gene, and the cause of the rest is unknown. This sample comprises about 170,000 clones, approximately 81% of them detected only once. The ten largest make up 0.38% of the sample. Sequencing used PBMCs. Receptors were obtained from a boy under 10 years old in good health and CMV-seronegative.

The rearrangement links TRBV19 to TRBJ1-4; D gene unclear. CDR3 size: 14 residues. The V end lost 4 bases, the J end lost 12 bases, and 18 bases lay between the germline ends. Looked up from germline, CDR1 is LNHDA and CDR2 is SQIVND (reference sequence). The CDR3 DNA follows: TGTGCCAGTAGTAGATCGTCATCGCGCCGCGAACTGTTTTTT. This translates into CASSRSSSRRELFF.

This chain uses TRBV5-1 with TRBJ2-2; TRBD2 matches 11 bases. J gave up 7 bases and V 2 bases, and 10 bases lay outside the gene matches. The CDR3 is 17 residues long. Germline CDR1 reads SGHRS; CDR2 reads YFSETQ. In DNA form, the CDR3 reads TGCGCCAGCAGCTTATCACTAGCGGGAGAATCACACGGGGAGCTGTTTTTT. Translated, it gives CASSLSLAGESHGELFF.

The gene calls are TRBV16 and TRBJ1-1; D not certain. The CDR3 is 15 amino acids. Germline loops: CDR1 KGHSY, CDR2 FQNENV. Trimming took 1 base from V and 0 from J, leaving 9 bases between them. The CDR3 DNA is TGTGCCAGCAGCCAATTCTTCCAGTTGAACACTGAAGCTTTCTTT. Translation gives CASSQFFQLNTEAFF.

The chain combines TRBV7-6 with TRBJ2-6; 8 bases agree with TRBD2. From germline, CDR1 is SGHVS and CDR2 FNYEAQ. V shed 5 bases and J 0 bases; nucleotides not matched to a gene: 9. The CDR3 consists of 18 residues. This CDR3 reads CASSGSGGGNSGANVLTF. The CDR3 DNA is TGTGCCAGCAGCGGCTCGGGAGGGGGTAACTCTGGGGCCAACGTCCTGACTTTC.

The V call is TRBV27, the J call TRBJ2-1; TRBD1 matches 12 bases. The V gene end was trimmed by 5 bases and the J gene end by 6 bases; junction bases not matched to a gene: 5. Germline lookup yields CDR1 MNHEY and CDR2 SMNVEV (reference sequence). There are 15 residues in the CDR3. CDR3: CASSPGQGAVNEQFF. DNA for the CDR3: TGTGCCAGCAGTCCGGGACAGGGGGCAGTCAATGAGCAGTTCTTC.

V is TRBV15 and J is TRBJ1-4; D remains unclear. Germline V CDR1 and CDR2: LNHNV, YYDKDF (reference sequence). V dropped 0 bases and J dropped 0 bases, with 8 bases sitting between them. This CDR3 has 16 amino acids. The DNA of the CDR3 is TGTGCCACCAGCAGAGATTTGTCTGCAACTAATGAAAAACTGTTTTTT. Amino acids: CATSRDLSATNEKLFF.

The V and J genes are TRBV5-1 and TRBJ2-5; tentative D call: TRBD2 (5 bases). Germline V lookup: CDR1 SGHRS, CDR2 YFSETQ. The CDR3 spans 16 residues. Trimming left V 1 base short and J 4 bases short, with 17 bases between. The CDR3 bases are TGCGCCAGCAGCTTGAACGAGGGTAGAGGAGGAGAGACCCAGTACTTC. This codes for CASSLNEGRGGETQYF. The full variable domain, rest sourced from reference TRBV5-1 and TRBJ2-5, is KAGVTQTPRYLIKTRGQQVTLSCSPISGHRSVSWYQQTPGQGLQFLFEYFSETQRNKGNFPGRFSGRQFSNSRSEMNVSTLELGDSALYLCASSLNEGRGGETQYFGPGTRLLVL.

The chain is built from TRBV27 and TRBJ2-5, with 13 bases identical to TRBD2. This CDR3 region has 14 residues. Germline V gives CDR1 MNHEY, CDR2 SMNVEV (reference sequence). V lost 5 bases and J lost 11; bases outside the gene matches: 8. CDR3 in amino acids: CASSPGTSGNEQYF. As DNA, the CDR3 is TGTGCCAGCAGTCCCGGGACTAGCGGGAATGAGCAGTACTTC.

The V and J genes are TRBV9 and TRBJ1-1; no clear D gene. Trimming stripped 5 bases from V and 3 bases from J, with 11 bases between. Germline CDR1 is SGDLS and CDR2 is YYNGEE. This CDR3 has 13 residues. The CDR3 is CASSPSPDTEAFF. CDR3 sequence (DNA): TGTGCCAGCAGTCCTTCCCCCGACACTGAAGCTTTCTTT.

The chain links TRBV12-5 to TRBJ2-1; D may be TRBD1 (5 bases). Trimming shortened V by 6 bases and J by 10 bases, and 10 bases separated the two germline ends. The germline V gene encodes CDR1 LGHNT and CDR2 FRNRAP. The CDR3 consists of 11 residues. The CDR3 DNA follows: TGTGCTAGTGGCAGGGAAAGGGAGCAGTTCTTC. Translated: CASGREREQFF. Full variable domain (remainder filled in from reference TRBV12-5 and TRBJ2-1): DARVTQTPRHKVTEMGQEVTMRCQPILGHNTVFWYRQTMMQGLELLAYFRNRAPLDDSGMPKDRFSAEMPDATLATLKIQPSEPRDSAVYFCASGREREQFFGPGTRLTVL.

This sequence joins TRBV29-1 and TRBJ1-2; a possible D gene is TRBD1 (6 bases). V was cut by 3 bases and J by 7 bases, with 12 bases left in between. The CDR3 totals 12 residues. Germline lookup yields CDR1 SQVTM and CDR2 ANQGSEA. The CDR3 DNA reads TGCAGCGTTGAGGGCCAGGGGAGTGGCTACACCTTC. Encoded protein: CSVEGQGSGYTF.

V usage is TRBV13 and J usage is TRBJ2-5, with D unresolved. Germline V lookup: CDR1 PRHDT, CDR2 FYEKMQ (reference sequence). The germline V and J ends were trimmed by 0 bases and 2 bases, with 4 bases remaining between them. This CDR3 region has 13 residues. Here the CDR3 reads CASSLGGQETQYF. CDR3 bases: TGTGCCAGCAGCTTAGGCGGGCAAGAGACCCAGTACTTC.

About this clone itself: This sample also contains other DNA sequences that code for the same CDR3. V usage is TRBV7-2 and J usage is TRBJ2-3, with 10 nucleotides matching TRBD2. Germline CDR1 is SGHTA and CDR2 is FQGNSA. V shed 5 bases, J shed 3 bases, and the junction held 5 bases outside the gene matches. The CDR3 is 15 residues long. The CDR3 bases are TGTGCCAGCAGCCTATTAGCGGGAGGAACAGATACGCAGTATTTT. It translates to CASSLLAGGTDTQYF.

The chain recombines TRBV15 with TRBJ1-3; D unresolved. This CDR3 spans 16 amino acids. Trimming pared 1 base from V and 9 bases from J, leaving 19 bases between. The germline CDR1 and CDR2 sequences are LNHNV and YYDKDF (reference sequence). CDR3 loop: CATSRGAEALGSTIYF. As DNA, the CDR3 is TGTGCCACCAGCAGAGGGGCGGAGGCCTTGGGGAGCACCATATATTTT.

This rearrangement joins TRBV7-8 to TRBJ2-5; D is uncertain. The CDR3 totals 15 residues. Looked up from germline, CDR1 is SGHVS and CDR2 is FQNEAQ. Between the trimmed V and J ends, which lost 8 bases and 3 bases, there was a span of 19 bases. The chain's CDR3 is CASGSVSLSEETQYF. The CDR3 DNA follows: TGTGCCAGCGGGTCCGTGTCCCTAAGCGAAGAGACCCAGTACTTC.

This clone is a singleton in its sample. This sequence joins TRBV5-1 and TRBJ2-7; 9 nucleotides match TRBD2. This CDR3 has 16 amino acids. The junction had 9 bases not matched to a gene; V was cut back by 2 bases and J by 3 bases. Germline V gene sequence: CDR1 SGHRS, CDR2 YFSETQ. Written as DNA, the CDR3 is TGCGCCAGCAGCTTCCTTTCCCTAGCGGGGATCTACGAGCAGTACTTC. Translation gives CASSFLSLAGIYEQYF.

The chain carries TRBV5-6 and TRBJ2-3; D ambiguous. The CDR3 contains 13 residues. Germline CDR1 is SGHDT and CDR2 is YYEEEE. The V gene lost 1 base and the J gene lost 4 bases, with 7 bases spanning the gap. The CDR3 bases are TGTGCCAGCAGCTTGTCATGGCCAGATACGCAGTATTTT. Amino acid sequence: CASSLSWPDTQYF.

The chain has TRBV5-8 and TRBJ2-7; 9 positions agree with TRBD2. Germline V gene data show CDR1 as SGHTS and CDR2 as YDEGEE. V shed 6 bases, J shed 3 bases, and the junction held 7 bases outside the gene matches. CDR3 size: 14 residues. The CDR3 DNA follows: TGTGCCAGCACGCGACTAGCGGTCATCTACGAGCAGTACTTC. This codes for CASTRLAVIYEQYF.

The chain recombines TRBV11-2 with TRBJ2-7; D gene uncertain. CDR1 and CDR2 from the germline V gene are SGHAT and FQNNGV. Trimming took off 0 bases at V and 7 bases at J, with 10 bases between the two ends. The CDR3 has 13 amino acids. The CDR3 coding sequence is TGTGCCAGCAGCTTAGAATCCTTTCGGGAGCAGTACTTC. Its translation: CASSLESFREQYF.

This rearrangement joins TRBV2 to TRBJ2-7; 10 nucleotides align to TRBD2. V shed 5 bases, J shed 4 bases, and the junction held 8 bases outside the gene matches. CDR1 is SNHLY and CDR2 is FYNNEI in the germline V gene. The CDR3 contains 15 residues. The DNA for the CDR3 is TGTGCCAGCAGTAGAACTAGCGGGATTAGGTACGAGCAGTACTTC. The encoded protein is CASSRTSGIRYEQYF.

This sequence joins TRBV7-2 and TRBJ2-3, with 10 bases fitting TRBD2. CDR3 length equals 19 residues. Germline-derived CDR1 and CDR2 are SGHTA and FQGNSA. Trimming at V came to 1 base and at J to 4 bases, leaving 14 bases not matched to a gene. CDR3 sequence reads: CASSLVASGRVGGADTQYF. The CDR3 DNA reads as TGTGCCAGCAGCTTAGTGGCTAGCGGGAGAGTCGGAGGGGCAGATACGCAGTATTTT.

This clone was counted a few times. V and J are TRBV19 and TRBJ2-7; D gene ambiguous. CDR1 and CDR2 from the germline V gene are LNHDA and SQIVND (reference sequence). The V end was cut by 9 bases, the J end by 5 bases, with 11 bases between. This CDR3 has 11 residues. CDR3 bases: TGTGCCAGGATGGGTGGAGACGAGCAGTACTTC. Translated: CARMGGDEQYF.

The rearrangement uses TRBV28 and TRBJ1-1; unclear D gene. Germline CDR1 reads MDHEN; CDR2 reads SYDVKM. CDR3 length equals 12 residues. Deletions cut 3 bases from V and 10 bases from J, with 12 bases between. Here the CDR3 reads CASSLEPPRAFF. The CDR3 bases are TGTGCCAGCAGTTTGGAGCCACCAAGAGCTTTCTTT.

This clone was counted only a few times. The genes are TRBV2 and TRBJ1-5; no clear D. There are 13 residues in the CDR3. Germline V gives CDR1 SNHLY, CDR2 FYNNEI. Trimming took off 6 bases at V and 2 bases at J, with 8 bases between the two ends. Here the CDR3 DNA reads TGTGCCAGCAGCCAGAAAGGCAATCAGCCCCAGCATTTT. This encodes CASSQKGNQPQHF. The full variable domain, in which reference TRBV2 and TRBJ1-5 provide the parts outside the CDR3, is EPEVTQTPSHQVTQMGQEVILRCVPISNHLYFYWYRQILGQKVEFLVSFYNNEISEKSEIFDDQFSVERPDGSNFTLKIRSTKLEDSAMYFCASSQKGNQPQHFGDGTRLSIL.

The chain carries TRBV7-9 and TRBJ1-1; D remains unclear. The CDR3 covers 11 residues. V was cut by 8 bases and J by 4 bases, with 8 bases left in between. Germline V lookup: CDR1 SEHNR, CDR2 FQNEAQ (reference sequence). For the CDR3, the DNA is TGTGCCAGCTTTACGGGCACTGAAGCTTTCTTT. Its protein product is CASFTGTEAFF. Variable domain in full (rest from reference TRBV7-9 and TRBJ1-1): DTGVSQNPRHKITKRGQNVTFRCDPISEHNRLYWYRQTLGQGPEFLTYFQNEAQLEKSRLLSDRFSAERPKGSFSTLEIQRTEQGDSAMYLCASFTGTEAFFGQGTRLTVV.

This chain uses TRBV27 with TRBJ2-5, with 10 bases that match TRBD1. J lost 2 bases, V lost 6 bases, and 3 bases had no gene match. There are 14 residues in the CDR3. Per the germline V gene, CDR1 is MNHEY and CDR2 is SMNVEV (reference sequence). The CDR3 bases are TGTGCCAGCAGGGGACAGGGGCTACAAGAGACCCAGTACTTC. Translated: CASRGQGLQETQYF.

CDR3 in amino acids: CASSTRVSGSYEQYF. Here the CDR3 DNA reads TGTGCCAGTAGTACGAGGGTGAGCGGGAGTTACGAGCAGTACTTC. The chain recombines TRBV19 with TRBJ2-7, with TRBD2 matching over 8 bases. Germline lookup yields CDR1 LNHDA and CDR2 SQIVND (reference sequence). V was pared by 4 bases and J by 4 bases, with 9 bases of the junction left unmatched. There are 15 residues in the CDR3.

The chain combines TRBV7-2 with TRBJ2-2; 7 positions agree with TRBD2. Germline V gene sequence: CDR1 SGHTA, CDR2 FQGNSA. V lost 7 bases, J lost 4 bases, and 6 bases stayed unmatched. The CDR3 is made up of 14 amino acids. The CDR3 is CASKREVVTGELFF. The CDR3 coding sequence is TGTGCCAGCAAGCGGGAAGTAGTCACCGGGGAGCTGTTTTTT.

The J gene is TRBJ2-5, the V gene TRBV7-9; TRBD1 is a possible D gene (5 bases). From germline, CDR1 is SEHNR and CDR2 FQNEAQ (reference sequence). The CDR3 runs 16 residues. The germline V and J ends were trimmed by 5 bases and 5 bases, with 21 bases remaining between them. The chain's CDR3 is CASSPPLDIGWETQYF. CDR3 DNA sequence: TGTGCCAGCAGCCCCCCTCTGGACATAGGATGGGAGACCCAGTACTTC.